This TCR beta chain is from a study of cytomegalovirus exposure and HLA in healthy donors. Turning to the study itself: In a later analysis, it was reported that the 90 to 150 validation repertoires had been produced on the same platform as the 700 or so repertoires belonging to the first cohort. Study observations and caveats: The study labeled about 160 TCR beta chains cytomegalovirus-associated. Confirmation in vitro established that a few CMV-associated chains were specific for CMV antigens.

Trimming stripped 2 bases from V and 4 bases from J, with 11 bases between. The germline V gene has CDR1 LGHNA and CDR2 YSLEER. This CDR3 has 14 amino acids. Assay used: immunoSEQ multiplex PCR; TCRdb lists only in-frame clones, some missing. The table lists 330,000 or so clones, about nine tenths of them singletons. Donors were drawn from the approximately 110-subject validation cohort, separate from the roughly 700-subject first cohort. About this clone: Its antigen is not known.

Sequences were obtained from PBMCs. This TCR was sampled from a woman younger than 30 in good health and CMV-seronegative. The genes are TRBV4-3 and TRBJ1-1; D perhaps matches TRBD1 (6 bases). The CDR3 sequence: CASSQRGGSTEAFF. As DNA, the CDR3 is TGCGCCAGCAGCCAACGAGGGGGTTCCACTGAAGCTTTCTTT.